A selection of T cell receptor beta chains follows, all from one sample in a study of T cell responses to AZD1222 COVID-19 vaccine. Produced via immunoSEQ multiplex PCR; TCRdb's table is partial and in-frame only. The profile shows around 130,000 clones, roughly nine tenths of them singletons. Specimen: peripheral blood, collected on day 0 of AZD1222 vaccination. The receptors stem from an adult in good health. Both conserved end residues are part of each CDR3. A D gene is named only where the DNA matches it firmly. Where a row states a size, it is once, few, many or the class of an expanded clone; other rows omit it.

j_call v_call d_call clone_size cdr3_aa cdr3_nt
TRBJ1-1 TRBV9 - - CASSALPGGFPEAFF TGTGCCAGCAGCGCATTACCCGGCGGGTTCCCTGAAGCTTTCTTT
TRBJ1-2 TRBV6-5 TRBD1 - CASRLPGQGSEGYTF TGTGCCAGCAGACTGCCGGGACAGGGCAGCGAGGGCTACACCTTC
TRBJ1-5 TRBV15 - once CATAPGTLFNQPQHF TGTGCCACCGCCCCGGGAACACTATTCAATCAGCCCCAGCATTTT
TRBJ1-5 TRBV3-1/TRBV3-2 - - CATGRSGDQPQHF TGTGCCACCGGGCGGTCGGGCGATCAGCCCCAGCATTTT
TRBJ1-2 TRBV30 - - CAWRLTGTGNYGYTF TGTGCCTGGAGATTGACCGGGACGGGGAACTATGGCTACACCTTC
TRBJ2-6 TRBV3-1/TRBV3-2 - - CASSQDSSGANVLTF TGTGCCAGCAGCCAAGACAGCTCTGGGGCCAACGTCCTGACTTTC
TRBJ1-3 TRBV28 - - CASSSLSGRGNTIYF TGTGCCAGCAGTTCCCTATCTGGCAGAGGAAACACCATATATTTT
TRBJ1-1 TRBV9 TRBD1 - CASSARQGRTEAFF TGTGCCAGCAGCGCCAGACAGGGGAGGACTGAAGCTTTCTTT
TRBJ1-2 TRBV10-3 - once CAATGTSAKYGYTF TGTGCCGCTACCGGGACGTCCGCGAAGTATGGCTACACCTTC
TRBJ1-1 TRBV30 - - CAWNLGSYNTEAFF TGTGCCTGGAACCTAGGTTCTTACAACACTGAAGCTTTCTTT
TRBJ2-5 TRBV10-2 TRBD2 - CASSVAGLGETQYF TGCGCCAGCAGTGTAGCGGGGCTAGGAGAGACCCAGTACTTC
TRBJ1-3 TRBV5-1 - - CASSVDSRGRSGNTIYF TGCGCCAGCAGCGTGGACAGCCGGGGTCGTTCTGGAAACACCATATATTTT
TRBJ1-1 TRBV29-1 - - CSVDSGENTEAFF TGCAGCGTTGACTCAGGGGAGAACACTGAAGCTTTCTTT
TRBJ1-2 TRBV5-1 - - CASSLAFYGYTF TGCGCCAGCAGCTTGGCCTTCTATGGCTACACCTTC
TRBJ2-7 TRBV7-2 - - CASSSNRSGGQYF TGTGCCAGCAGCTCCAACCGGTCCGGGGGGCAGTACTTC
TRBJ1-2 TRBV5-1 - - CASRTGTYGYTF TGCGCCAGCAGGACGGGTACCTATGGCTACACCTTC
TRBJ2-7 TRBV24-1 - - CAVQGTTYEQYF TGTGCCGTCCAGGGGACAACCTACGAGCAGTACTTC
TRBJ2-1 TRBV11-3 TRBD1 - CASSSGTGNNEQFF TGTGCCAGCAGCTCCGGGACAGGGAACAATGAGCAGTTCTTC
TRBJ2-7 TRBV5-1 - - CASSFWQGYEQYF TGCGCCAGCAGCTTCTGGCAGGGGTACGAGCAGTACTTC
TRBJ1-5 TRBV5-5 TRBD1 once CASRATGANQPQHF TGTGCCAGCAGGGCTACAGGGGCAAATCAGCCCCAGCATTTT
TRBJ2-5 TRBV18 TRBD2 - CASSPRISGRGRETQYF TGTGCCAGCTCACCACGAATTAGCGGGAGAGGGCGGGAGACCCAGTACTTC
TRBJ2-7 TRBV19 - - CASSMRQYNYEQYF TGTGCCAGTAGTATGAGGCAGTACAACTACGAGCAGTACTTC
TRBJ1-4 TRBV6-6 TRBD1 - CASRGQGGIEKLFF TGTGCCAGCAGGGGACAGGGCGGTATTGAAAAACTGTTTTTT
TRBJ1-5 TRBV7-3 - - CASSLNGVGQPQHF TGTGCCAGCAGCTTAAACGGAGTGGGTCAGCCCCAGCATTTT
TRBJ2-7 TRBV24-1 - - CATSAGYEQYF TGTGCCACCAGTGCGGGCTACGAGCAGTACTTC
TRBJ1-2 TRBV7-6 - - CASSLVSKRGYTF TGTGCCAGCAGCTTAGTATCCAAACGTGGCTACACCTTC
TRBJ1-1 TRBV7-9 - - CASSLELSNTEAFF TGTGCCAGCAGCTTAGAACTCTCGAACACTGAAGCTTTCTTT
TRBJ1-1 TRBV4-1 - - CASSRGWNTEAFF TGCGCCAGCAGCCGAGGATGGAACACTGAAGCTTTCTTT
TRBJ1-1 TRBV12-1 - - CASSFDTRMGTEAFF TGTGCCAGCAGCTTTGATACGAGGATGGGGACTGAAGCTTTCTTT
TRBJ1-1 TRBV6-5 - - CASSYSPDTILRAFF TGTGCCAGCAGTTACAGCCCCGACACGATTCTTCGGGCTTTCTTT
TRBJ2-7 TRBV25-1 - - CASSETGGVYEQYF TGTGCCAGCAGTGAAACAGGGGGGGTATACGAGCAGTACTTC
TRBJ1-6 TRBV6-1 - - CASSELHSPLHF TGTGCCAGCAGTGAATTACATTCACCCCTCCACTTT
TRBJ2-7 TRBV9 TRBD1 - CASGTGSGEQYF TGTGCCAGCGGGACAGGGAGTGGCGAGCAGTACTTC
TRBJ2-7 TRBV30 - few CACDPSGKKSYEQYF TGTGCCTGCGATCCCTCGGGGAAGAAATCCTACGAGCAGTACTTC
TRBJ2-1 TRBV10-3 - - CAISEGGGYNEQFF TGTGCCATCAGTGAAGGGGGGGGCTACAATGAGCAGTTCTTC
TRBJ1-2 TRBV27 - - CASSLGTSGRTNYGYTF TGTGCCAGCAGTTTGGGTACATCCGGCAGGACTAACTATGGCTACACCTTC
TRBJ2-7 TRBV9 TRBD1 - CASSVLGTATYEQYF TGTGCCAGCAGCGTACTAGGGACAGCCACCTACGAGCAGTACTTC
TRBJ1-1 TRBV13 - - CASSTGGAEAFF TGTGCCAGCAGCACCGGGGGAGCTGAAGCTTTCTTT